This T cell receptor beta chain came from a study of T-cell memory formation after mild COVID-19. Study summary: Largely donor-specific TCR clusters were found. Study-level results: Cross-reactive memory apparently joined, as some responding clones appeared in pre-infection memory.

The table lists this clonotype with many counts. Its antigen remains unknown. Using its own MiXCR run on the 5' RACE reads, TCRdb lists one record per CDR3 protein. The table records approximately 200,000 distinct CDR3 sequences, roughly 17% of them present only once. This CDR3 is built from 12 residues. CDR1 MNHEY and CDR2 SVGEGT come from the germline V gene. The V end was cut by 3 bases, the J end by 6 bases, with 9 bases between. Sequencing input: PBMCs or a T cell subset sorted from them (not recorded which). The chain links TRBV6-2 or TRBV6-3 to TRBJ2-7, with D perhaps TRBD1 (5 bases). This TCR was recovered from an adult woman who had mild COVID-19 (a few samples of this study predate the infection). Cell type and time point are not known. The CDR3 DNA reads TGTGCCAGCAGTTATGGACAAAGCGAGCAGTACTTC. Its protein is CASSYGQSEQYF.